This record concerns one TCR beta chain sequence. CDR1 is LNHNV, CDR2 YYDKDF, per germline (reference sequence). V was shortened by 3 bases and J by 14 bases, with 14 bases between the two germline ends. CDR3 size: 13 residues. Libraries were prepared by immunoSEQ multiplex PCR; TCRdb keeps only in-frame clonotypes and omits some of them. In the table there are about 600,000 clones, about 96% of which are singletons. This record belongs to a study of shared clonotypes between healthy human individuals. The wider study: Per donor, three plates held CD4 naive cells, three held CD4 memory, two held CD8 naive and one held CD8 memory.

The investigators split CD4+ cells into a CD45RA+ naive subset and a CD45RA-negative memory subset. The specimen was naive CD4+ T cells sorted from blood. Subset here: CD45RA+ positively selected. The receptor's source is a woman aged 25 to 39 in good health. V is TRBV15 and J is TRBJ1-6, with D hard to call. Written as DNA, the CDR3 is TGTGCCACCAGCAGCGGACCTCTTTTTTCCCTCCACTTT. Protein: CATSSGPLFSLHF.